Listed here are 10 T cell receptor beta chains from one sample, sequenced in a study of T cell responses to AZD1222 COVID-19 vaccine. This table comes from immunoSEQ multiplex PCR, and its TCRdb copy is limited to in-frame clones, with some not included. Here the sample spans more than 100,000 clones, about 90% being singletons. This sample comprised peripheral blood, obtained on day 0 of AZD1222 vaccination. Source of these receptors: an adult in good health.

This chain joins TRBV27 and TRBJ1-6; D perhaps matches TRBD1 (5 bases). CDR3 size: 17 residues. Trimming shortened V by 3 bases and J by 3 bases, and 15 bases separated the two germline ends. Per germline, CDR1 MNHEY and CDR2 SMNVEV (reference sequence). CDR3 coding DNA: TGTGCCAGCAGTTTCCAAATGCTGGGGGACTATAATTCACCCCTCCACTTT. This gives the protein CASSFQMLGDYNSPLHF.

The chain carries TRBV27 and TRBJ2-5; 9 bases agree with TRBD1. CDR1 and CDR2 (germline): MNHEY, SMNVEV (reference sequence). V lost 2 bases and J lost 5; bases outside the gene matches: 9. The CDR3 runs to 16 residues. The CDR3 DNA sequence: TGTGCCAGCAGTTTAACCGGGACAGGGCCCGGGGAGACCCAGTACTTC. Translation: CASSLTGTGPGETQYF.

The V call is TRBV5-6, the J call TRBJ2-1; D perhaps matches TRBD2 (6 bases). V was trimmed by 0 bases and J by 5 bases, leaving 6 bases between them. Germline V lookup: CDR1 SGHDT, CDR2 YYEEEE. The length of the CDR3 is 13 residues. DNA for the CDR3: TGTGCCAGCAGCTTGGGACTAGACAATGAGCAGTTCTTC. Translated: CASSLGLDNEQFF.

The chain carries TRBV11-2 and TRBJ1-5; D is undetermined. CDR1 and CDR2 from the germline V gene are SGHAT and FQNNGV. CDR3 size: 15 residues. V lost 0 bases to trimming and J lost 4 bases, with 10 bases between them. DNA for the CDR3: TGTGCCAGCAGCTTAGATGGGGTGCGGAATCAGCCCCAGCATTTT. Amino acid sequence: CASSLDGVRNQPQHF.

This rearrangement joins TRBV21-1 to TRBJ2-7; the table calls TRBD2, which could not be checked here. TRBV21-1 is a documented pseudogene. The CDR3 totals 17 residues. CDR3 DNA: TGTGCCAGCAGCAAAGGGGGTATTAGCGGGAGATCCTACGAGCAGTACTTC. Translating gives CASSKGGISGRSYEQYF.

The V gene is TRBV29-1, the J gene TRBJ2-1, with 11 positions matching TRBD2. The germline V gene encodes CDR1 SQVTM and CDR2 ANQGSEA. The ends lost 4 bases at V and 6 bases at J; junction bases unmatched: 2. This CDR3 spans 13 amino acids. The CDR3 loop reads CSVAGLAGNEQFF. CDR3 nucleotides: TGCAGCGTTGCAGGACTAGCGGGCAATGAGCAGTTCTTC.

V is TRBV2 and J is TRBJ1-2; TRBD1 matches 9 bases. V lost 8 bases, J lost 5 bases, and 9 bases stayed unmatched. The CDR3 totals 14 residues. CDR1 is SNHLY, CDR2 FYNNEI, per germline. Written as DNA, the CDR3 is TGTGCCAGCGCGGAACAGGGGGCGGGGTATGGCTACACCTTC. Its protein product is CASAEQGAGYGYTF. The complete variable domain, with remaining parts taken from reference TRBV2 and TRBJ1-2, reads EPEVTQTPSHQVTQMGQEVILRCVPISNHLYFYWYRQILGQKVEFLVSFYNNEISEKSEIFDDQFSVERPDGSNFTLKIRSTKLEDSAMYFCASAEQGAGYGYTFGSGTRLTVV.

The chain carries TRBV6-6 and TRBJ1-2; weak D call: TRBD1 (5 bases). V was clipped by 10 bases and J by 8 bases, with 23 bases between them. The CDR3 consists of 14 residues. Germline lookup yields CDR1 MNHNY and CDR2 SVGAGI (reference sequence). CDR3 sequence (DNA): TGTGCCACCAAAACCGGACAAGCACTACGCGGCTACACCTTC. Protein product: CATKTGQALRGYTF.

This chain joins TRBV6-2 or TRBV6-3 and TRBJ2-4, with D possibly being TRBD1 (5 bases). Trimming cost V 2 bases and J 0 bases, with 8 bases left between them. CDR3 length: 15 residues. The germline gives CDR1 MNHEY, CDR2 SVGEGT. The CDR3 protein is CASSYRGLAKNIQYF. The CDR3 nucleotides are TGTGCCAGCAGTTACAGGGGCCTAGCCAAAAACATTCAGTACTTC.

V and J are TRBV5-4 and TRBJ2-7, with 8 bases lining up with TRBD1. Unmatched junction bases numbered 4, after V lost 2 bases and J lost 3 bases. Looked up from germline, CDR1 is SGHNT and CDR2 is YYREEE (reference sequence). The CDR3 runs to 14 residues. Written as DNA, the CDR3 is TGTGCCAGCAGCTTCAGGGGGCAGGTCTACGAGCAGTACTTC. This translates into CASSFRGQVYEQYF.